The rows below give T cell receptor beta chains drawn from one sample of a study of siplizumab effects on memory and regulatory T cells. TCRdb's table, derived via immunoSEQ multiplex PCR, lists solely in-frame clones and lacks some. The sample holds about 100,000 clones, 91% seen once. The sample taken for sequencing was CD4+ T cells sorted from blood. The receptors were sampled from a human donor in good health. Some clones in this sample may be carry-over from other donors' samples. CDR3s include the opening cysteine and the closing phenylalanine or tryptophan. The D gene is left open where the match is weak. Not all rows give a size; the values are once, few, many and, for expanded clones, a class.

abundance	v_gene	j_gene	d_gene	CDR3nt	CDR3aa
NA	TRBV28	TRBJ2-2	NA	TGTGCCAGCAGTCAGGACAAACGCCCTCTGCTAAACACCGGGGAGCTGTTTTTT	CASSQDKRPLLNTGELFF
NA	TRBV7-8	TRBJ2-6	NA	TGTGCCAGCAGCTTAGCGGGCAGCTCTGGGGCCAACGTCCTGACTTTC	CASSLAGSSGANVLTF
NA	TRBV2	TRBJ1-5	NA	TGTGCCAGCAGTGATGTGTCCGGGGATCAGCCCCAGCATTTT	CASSDVSGDQPQHF
NA	TRBV7-9	TRBJ1-5	NA	TGTGCCAGCAGCCCGGGGGGGGACAGCAATCAGCCCCAGCATTTT	CASSPGGDSNQPQHF
once	TRBV10-2	TRBJ1-1	NA	TGCGCCAGCAGTGAAAAGGGGTTGAACACTGAAGCTTTCTTT	CASSEKGLNTEAFF
NA	TRBV6-5	TRBJ1-6	TRBD1	TGTGCCAGCAGTTGGGACAGGAGCTCCTATAATTCACCCCTCCACTTT	CASSWDRSSYNSPLHF
NA	TRBV27	TRBJ1-3	NA	TGTGCCAGCAGTGAGACAGCCGACTCTGGAAACACCATATATTTT	CASSETADSGNTIYF
NA	TRBV4-2	TRBJ2-7	NA	TGTGCCAGCAGCCTTGGCTACGAGCAGTACTTC	CASSLGYEQYF
few	TRBV9	TRBJ1-1	TRBD1	TGTGCCAGCAGCGTAGTACAGGGGATGAACACTGAAGCTTTCTTT	CASSVVQGMNTEAFF
NA	TRBV6-6	TRBJ1-5	TRBD1	TGTGCCAGCAGCCGACAGGGTGGCGATCAGCCCCAGCATTTT	CASSRQGGDQPQHF
NA	TRBV30	TRBJ1-2	NA	TGTGCCTGGAGTGTGGACGTGGCTTCCACCTTC	CAWSVDVASTF
NA	TRBV11-1	TRBJ2-1	TRBD2	TGTGCCAGCAGCTCGGGGGGACTAGTCGCTGGCCGACTCAATGAGCAGTTCTTC	CASSSGGLVAGRLNEQFF
few	TRBV7-3	TRBJ2-7	TRBD1	TGTGCCAGCAGCCCGACAGGGACCTCCTACGAGCAGTACTTC	CASSPTGTSYEQYF
once	TRBV9	TRBJ2-3	TRBD2	TGTGCCAGCAGCGTAGCCCGGCCTGGACTAGCGGGAGCTGATACGCAGTATTTT	CASSVARPGLAGADTQYF
NA	TRBV7-5	TRBJ2-1	NA	NA	CALWASGNQNEQFF
NA	TRBV5-1	TRBJ1-1	NA	TGCGCCAGCAGCTCGAACACTGAAGCTTTCTTT	CASSSNTEAFF
NA	TRBV14	TRBJ1-3	NA	TGTGCCAGCAGCCAAGATTTCAGGACTGGAAACACCATATATTTT	CASSQDFRTGNTIYF
once	TRBV7-6	TRBJ2-1	TRBD2	TGTGCCAGCAGCTTAACAGTTGCGGGGGACAATGAGCAGTTCTTC	CASSLTVAGDNEQFF
NA	TRBV7-3	TRBJ2-7	TRBD1	TGTGCCAGCAGCCCAATGACAGGGAACGAGCAGTACTTC	CASSPMTGNEQYF
NA	TRBV7-9	TRBJ1-1	NA	TGTGCCAGCAGCTTAGTAAGTGCCGGAGACCTATATAGCGCTTTCTTT	CASSLVSAGDLYSAFF
NA	TRBV7-6	TRBJ2-3	NA	TGTGCCAGCAGTTGGGTCCAGGGGAGCACAGATACGCAGTATTTT	CASSWVQGSTDTQYF
NA	TRBV9	TRBJ1-3	NA	TGTGCCAGCAGCGTAGCTCCCAGGGACCCCGGAAACACCATATATTTT	CASSVAPRDPGNTIYF
once	TRBV7-2	TRBJ1-1	NA	TGTGCCAGCAGCCCCGTCCGCTCGGGTAGGACTGAAGCTTTCTTT	CASSPVRSGRTEAFF
NA	TRBV2	TRBJ2-3	NA	TGTGCCAGCACCTCCGTGACAGATACGCAGTATTTT	CASTSVTDTQYF
NA	TRBV9	TRBJ1-5	NA	TGTGCCAGCAGCGCTGCGGGGGGGGGTCAGCCCCAGCATTTT	CASSAAGGGQPQHF